This TCR beta chain appears in the sequencing data of a study of Ad26.COV2.S vaccination and SARS-CoV-2 variants. Study background: Intramuscularly, Ad26.COV2.S was given either once or twice, 56 days apart.

Profiled with immunoSEQ multiplex PCR; TCRdb holds only in-frame clones, not every one. Among around 450,000 clones listed, 75% to 90% were seen once. Treatment defined: around 19 received Ad26.COV2.S at low or high dose, single or two shots; about 5 received placebo; per-sample allocation not given. Samples were taken on day 63 after the first vaccine or placebo injection. Trimming removed 2 bases from V and 4 bases from J, with 12 bases in between. The CDR3 loop spans 15 amino acids. Germline CDR1 and CDR2: LNHDA and SQIVND (reference sequence). This clone was seen a single time. This clonotype was obtained from a person aged 18-60 years who received the Ad26.COV2.S COVID-19 vaccine or a placebo. The sample in question was peripheral blood, obtained in a trial of Ad26.COV2.S vaccine versus placebo. This sequence joins TRBV19 and TRBJ2-4; no reliable D call. CDR3 protein: CASSIFSGEKNIQYF. CDR3 DNA sequence: TGTGCCAGTAGTATATTTTCCGGCGAGAAAAACATTCAGTACTTC. The variable domain in full, with the rest retrieved from reference TRBV19 and TRBJ2-4, is DGGITQSPKYLFRKEGQNVTLSCEQNLNHDAMYWYRQDPGQGLRLIYYSQIVNDFQKGDIAEGYSVSREKKESFPLTVTSAQKNPTAFYLCASSIFSGEKNIQYFGAGTRLSVL.